What follows are 8 T cell receptor beta chains derived from one specimen sequenced in a study of technical replicates of blood from several donors. Data came from immunoSEQ multiplex PCR; TCRdb stores just in-frame clones and leaves some out. The data contain roughly 79,000 clones, approximately 93% of them singletons. Sequenced material: T cells isolated from PBMCs. The receptor source for this set is a human donor in good health.

This chain uses TRBV9 with TRBJ2-1, with TRBD2 identical over 7 bases. The CDR3 has 15 amino acids. The germline gives CDR1 SGDLS, CDR2 YYNGEE. V dropped 4 bases and J dropped 4; count of bases not matched to a gene: 8. The CDR3 DNA reads TGTGCCAGCAGCACCCGAGGCGGGAGTTACAATGAGCAGTTCTTC. It specifies CASSTRGGSYNEQFF.

This chain connects TRBV9 to TRBJ1-2; D may be TRBD1 (5 bases). Per the germline V gene, CDR1 is SGDLS and CDR2 is YYNGEE. CDR3 size: 21 residues. Between the trimmed V and J ends, which lost 2 bases and 1 base, there was a span of 30 bases. The DNA of the CDR3 is TGTGCCAGCAGCGTTCCGGGCCAGGGCTTTTCTGAGGAGGGTTATAACTATGGCTACACCTTC. It is translated as CASSVPGQGFSEEGYNYGYTF.

This chain connects TRBV28 to TRBJ2-7, with D maybe TRBD2 (5 bases). The CDR3 spans 13 residues. Trimming removed 11 bases from V and 2 bases from J, with 16 bases in between. In germline, CDR1 is MDHEN, CDR2 SYDVKM. The CDR3 sequence: CAVGEGPTYEQYF. CDR3 in DNA: TGTGCCGTTGGCGAGGGCCCGACCTACGAGCAGTACTTC. The full variable domain, with the rest looked up from reference TRBV28 and TRBJ2-7, is DVKVTQSSRYLVKRTGEKVFLECVQDMDHENMFWYRQDPGLGLRLIYFSYDVKMKEKGDIPEGYSVSREKKERFSLILESASTNQTSMYLCAVGEGPTYEQYFGPGTRLTVT.

This clone was seen only once. CDR3 bases: TGTGCCAGCAGCCTGGGTCTTGGTGCTAGAGGCGGATTATCAGATACGCAGTATTTT. The encoded protein is CASSLGLGARGGLSDTQYF. V usage is TRBV11-1 and J usage is TRBJ2-3, with no clear D. This CDR3 is 19 amino acids long. Germline V gene lookup returns CDR1 SGHAT and CDR2 FQDESV (reference sequence). V was clipped by 5 bases and J by 4 bases, with 28 bases between them.

The genes are TRBV5-4 and TRBJ2-1; 11 positions agree with TRBD2. Germline CDR1 is SGHNT and CDR2 is YYREEE (reference sequence). The trim removed 3 bases at V and 4 bases at J, leaving 3 bases unmatched. This CDR3 is 15 amino acids long. The CDR3 here is CASSSSGRTYNEQFF. The CDR3 coding sequence is TGTGCCAGCAGCTCTAGCGGGAGGACATACAATGAGCAGTTCTTC. The variable domain in full, with the rest retrieved from reference TRBV5-4 and TRBJ2-1, is ETGVTQSPTHLIKTRGQQVTLRCSSQSGHNTVSWYQQALGQGPQFIFQYYREEENGRGNFPPRFSGLQFPNYSSELNVNALELDDSALYLCASSSSGRTYNEQFFGPGTRLTVL.

The J gene is TRBJ1-1, the V gene TRBV6-5; a possible D gene is TRBD1 (5 bases). The V and J ends lost 3 bases and 4 bases respectively, with 15 bases between them. CDR3 length equals 15 residues. Germline CDR1 and CDR2: MNHEY and SVGAGI. CDR3 in amino acids: CASSYPNGHLTEAFF. Written as DNA, the CDR3 is TGTGCCAGCAGTTATCCTAATGGACACCTCACTGAAGCTTTCTTT.

The chain is built from TRBV10-1 and TRBJ2-3, with a weak D call TRBD1 (6 bases). The CDR3 runs 13 residues. Trimming removed 5 bases from V and 4 bases from J, with 10 bases in between. Germline V gives CDR1 WNHNN, CDR2 SYGVQD (reference sequence). CDR3: CASSSGVADTQYF. CDR3 nucleotide sequence: TGCGCCAGCAGTTCAGGGGTGGCAGATACGCAGTATTTT.

The rearrangement uses TRBV6-5 and TRBJ1-2; no clear D gene. The CDR3 covers 15 residues. V was cut by 4 bases and J by 2 bases, with 14 bases left in between. CDR1 MNHEY and CDR2 SVGAGI come from the germline V gene. This CDR3 reads CASSSSGISNYGYTF. The CDR3 nucleotides are TGTGCCAGCAGTTCCTCCGGGATTTCCAACTATGGCTACACCTTC.